A selection of T cell receptor beta chains follows, all from one sample in a study of cytomegalovirus exposure and HLA in healthy donors. Data came from immunoSEQ multiplex PCR; TCRdb stores just in-frame clones and leaves some out. The table shows roughly 130,000 clones, with around 80% occurring only once. Specimen: PBMCs. The receptors were gathered from a man aged 40-50 years in good health and CMV-seronegative. Each CDR3 is given with its conserved first and last residue. The order of the fields is clone size, D gene, V gene, CDR3 length, J gene, CDR3 protein, CDR3 DNA. D genes are given only for firm matches. Size is stated for part of the rows, as once, few or many counts, or as a class when the clone is expanded.

size: -
D: -
V: TRBV18
length: 15
J: TRBJ2-7
CDR3: CASSPLGSSFHEQYF
DNA: TGTGCCAGCTCTCCTCTCGGTTCTAGCTTCCACGAGCAGTACTTC

size: -
D: -
V: TRBV4-1
length: 14
J: TRBJ1-6
CDR3: CASSQGLSNSPLHF
DNA: TGCGCCAGCAGCCAAGGACTCTCGAATTCACCCCTCCACTTT

size: -
D: TRBD2
V: TRBV11-2
length: 13
J: TRBJ2-2
CDR3: CASRQTSAGELFF
DNA: TGTGCCAGCAGGCAGACTAGCGCCGGGGAGCTGTTTTTT

size: -
D: TRBD1
V: TRBV4-1
length: 14
J: TRBJ1-1
CDR3: CASTRGQGSAEAFF
DNA: TGCGCCAGCACCCGAGGACAGGGTTCCGCTGAAGCTTTCTTT

size: -
D: TRBD2
V: TRBV13
length: 18
J: TRBJ2-3
CDR3: CASSSPRGSGGFTDTQYF
DNA: TGTGCCAGCAGCTCACCCCGCGGTAGCGGGGGTTTCACAGATACGCAGTATTTT

size: few
D: TRBD1
V: TRBV7-8
length: 14
J: TRBJ1-2
CDR3: CASSSRQGEDGYTF
DNA: TGTGCCAGCAGCTCGAGACAGGGGGAGGATGGCTACACCTTC

size: -
D: TRBD1
V: TRBV30
length: 13
J: TRBJ2-2
CDR3: CAWSRDSTGELFF
DNA: TGTGCCTGGAGTAGGGACAGCACCGGGGAGCTGTTTTTT

size: -
D: -
V: TRBV7-9
length: 14
J: TRBJ2-5
CDR3: CASSEGWRQETQYF
DNA: TGTGCCAGCAGCGAAGGGTGGAGGCAAGAGACCCAGTACTTC

size: -
D: -
V: TRBV27
length: 16
J: TRBJ2-1
CDR3: CASSYGPGLLNNEQFF
DNA: TGTGCCAGCAGTTACGGACCGGGACTGTTAAACAATGAGCAGTTCTTC

size: few
D: -
V: TRBV9
length: 15
J: TRBJ2-2
CDR3: CASSVGLTYTGELFF
DNA: TGTGCCAGCAGCGTGGGACTCACTTACACCGGGGAGCTGTTTTTT

size: -
D: TRBD1
V: TRBV13
length: 17
J: TRBJ2-6
CDR3: CATGTGGAIVGANVLTF
DNA: TGTGCCACTGGTACAGGGGGCGCGATTGTTGGGGCCAACGTCCTGACTTTC

size: -
D: -
V: TRBV27
length: 18
J: TRBJ1-1
CDR3: CASSLQQLGAGLNTEAFF
DNA: TGTGCCAGCAGTTTACAACAATTGGGCGCGGGACTGAACACTGAAGCTTTCTTT

size: -
D: TRBD1
V: TRBV30
length: 17
J: TRBJ1-3
CDR3: CAWTSEGDRVSGNTIYF
DNA: TGTGCCTGGACTAGCGAGGGGGACAGGGTTTCTGGAAACACCATATATTTT

size: few
D: -
V: TRBV4-3
length: 13
J: TRBJ1-1
CDR3: CASSYQRNTEAFF
DNA: TGCGCCAGCAGTTATCAGCGGAACACTGAAGCTTTCTTT

size: -
D: -
V: TRBV5-4
length: 12
J: TRBJ2-7
CDR3: CASSINSYEQYF
DNA: TGTGCCAGCAGCATAAACAGCTACGAGCAGTACTTC

size: -
D: -
V: TRBV4-1
length: 13
J: TRBJ2-2
CDR3: CASSQRNTGELFF
DNA: TGCGCCAGCAGCCAGCGAAACACCGGGGAGCTGTTTTTT

size: few
D: -
V: TRBV6-5
length: 12
J: TRBJ1-1
CDR3: CASRPGNTEAFF
DNA: TGTGCCAGCAGACCAGGGAACACTGAAGCTTTCTTT

size: -
D: TRBD2
V: TRBV30
length: 19
J: TRBJ2-1
CDR3: CAWSVQLAGGRSMDNEQFF
DNA: TGTGCCTGGAGTGTACAACTAGCGGGGGGTAGGTCCATGGACAATGAGCAGTTCTTC

size: -
D: -
V: TRBV7-9
length: 15
J: TRBJ2-7
CDR3: CASSLGHIGLYEQYF
DNA: TGTGCCAGCAGCTTGGGACACATAGGCCTCTACGAGCAGTACTTC

size: -
D: TRBD2
V: TRBV10-3
length: 12
J: TRBJ2-1
CDR3: CAIRGTSGFLFF
DNA: TGTGCCATCAGGGGGACTAGCGGTTTTTTGTTCTTC

size: -
D: -
V: TRBV27
length: 13
J: TRBJ1-5
CDR3: CASRGLANQPQHF
DNA: TGTGCCAGCAGAGGGCTAGCCAATCAGCCCCAGCATTTT

size: -
D: TRBD1
V: TRBV15
length: 14
J: TRBJ2-5
CDR3: CATSSGQGQETQYF
DNA: TGTGCCACCAGCAGTGGACAGGGACAAGAGACCCAGTACTTC

size: -
D: -
V: TRBV28
length: 11
J: TRBJ1-1
CDR3: CASSLGGKAFF
DNA: TGTGCCAGCAGTTTAGGGGGGAAAGCTTTCTTT

size: -
D: TRBD1
V: TRBV2
length: 13
J: TRBJ1-2
CDR3: CASIGQGRYGYTF
DNA: TGTGCCAGCATAGGACAGGGGAGGTATGGCTACACCTTC

size: few
D: TRBD2
V: TRBV7-3
length: 17
J: TRBJ2-5
CDR3: CASSLQGTSGGAETQYF
DNA: TGTGCCAGCAGCTTACAGGGGACTAGCGGGGGGGCGGAGACCCAGTACTTC

size: few
D: -
V: TRBV4-1
length: 13
J: TRBJ2-5
CDR3: CASSQTRGETQYF
DNA: TGCGCCAGCAGCCAAACCAGGGGCGAGACCCAGTACTTC

size: -
D: TRBD2
V: TRBV4-1
length: 15
J: TRBJ2-1
CDR3: CASSPPSGDYNEQFF
DNA: TGCGCCAGCAGCCCCCCCAGCGGGGACTACAATGAGCAGTTCTTC

size: -
D: TRBD2
V: TRBV18
length: 17
J: TRBJ2-5
CDR3: CASSPEKAGGTQETQYF
DNA: TGTGCCAGCTCACCAGAAAAAGCGGGGGGGACCCAAGAGACCCAGTACTTC

size: once
D: TRBD2
V: TRBV6-5
length: 15
J: TRBJ2-1
CDR3: CASSYGLAAYNEQFF
DNA: TGTGCCAGCAGTTACGGGCTAGCGGCATACAATGAGCAGTTCTTC

size: -
D: TRBD2
V: TRBV2
length: 15
J: TRBJ2-1
CDR3: CASSDGTSGISEQFF
DNA: TGTGCCAGCAGTGACGGGACTAGCGGGATCAGCGAGCAGTTCTTC

size: -
D: -
V: TRBV10-3
length: 16
J: TRBJ1-6
CDR3: CAISEDGGSYNSPLHF
DNA: TGTGCCATCAGTGAGGACGGGGGTTCCTATAATTCACCCCTCCACTTT

size: -
D: -
V: TRBV5-1
length: 14
J: TRBJ2-5
CDR3: CASSLEQGQETQYF
DNA: TGCGCCAGCAGCTTGGAACAGGGACAAGAAACCCAGTACTTC

size: -
D: -
V: TRBV27
length: 12
J: TRBJ2-5
CDR3: CASSLPGETQYF
DNA: TGTGCCAGCAGTTTACCCGGGGAGACCCAGTACTTC

size: -
D: -
V: TRBV6-1
length: 12
J: TRBJ1-1
CDR3: CASSGLDTEAFF
DNA: TGTGCCAGCAGTGGGTTAGACACTGAAGCTTTCTTT

size: -
D: -
V: TRBV7-9
length: 14
J: TRBJ2-5
CDR3: CASSLFRDQETQYF
DNA: TGTGCCAGCAGCTTATTCCGGGACCAAGAGACCCAGTACTTC

size: few
D: -
V: TRBV7-2
length: 15
J: TRBJ1-5
CDR3: CASSLGSSANQPQHF
DNA: TGTGCCAGCAGCCTCGGGTCTTCTGCAAATCAGCCCCAGCATTTT

size: -
D: -
V: TRBV27
length: 15
J: TRBJ2-1
CDR3: CASSIRASAYNEQFF
DNA: TGTGCCAGCAGTATACGCGCTAGCGCCTACAATGAGCAGTTCTTC

size: few
D: TRBD2
V: TRBV30
length: 13
J: TRBJ2-7
CDR3: CAWSVPTSGSRAF
DNA: TGTGCCTGGAGTGTACCGACTAGCGGGAGCAGAGCCTTC

size: -
D: TRBD2
V: TRBV4-1
length: 16
J: TRBJ2-5
CDR3: CASSNEAGALGGTQYF
DNA: TGCGCCAGCAGCAATGAAGCGGGGGCCCTCGGGGGGACCCAGTACTTC

size: -
D: -
V: TRBV7-9
length: 12
J: TRBJ1-2
CDR3: CASSFPDSSYTF
DNA: TGTGCCAGCAGCTTCCCAGACAGCAGCTACACCTTC

size: -
D: -
V: TRBV5-4
length: 15
J: TRBJ2-5
CDR3: CASSLEPGPQETQYF
DNA: TGTGCCAGCAGCTTGGAGCCAGGCCCACAAGAGACCCAGTACTTC

size: -
D: -
V: TRBV6-1
length: 15
J: TRBJ2-7
CDR3: CASSGSGGVPYEQYF
DNA: TGTGCCAGCAGTGGCAGTGGAGGAGTCCCCTACGAGCAGTACTTC

size: few
D: TRBD2
V: TRBV6-1
length: 15
J: TRBJ2-5
CDR3: CASSEASGGGETQYF
DNA: TGTGCCAGCAGTGAAGCGAGCGGGGGGGGCGAGACCCAGTACTTC

size: -
D: -
V: TRBV27
length: 11
J: TRBJ2-3
CDR3: CASSSSRTQYF
DNA: TGTGCCAGCAGTTCTAGTCGTACGCAGTATTTT

size: -
D: TRBD1
V: TRBV7-8
length: 14
J: TRBJ2-7
CDR3: CASSLDRGIYEQYF
DNA: TGTGCCAGCAGCTTGGACAGGGGTATTTACGAGCAGTACTTC

size: -
D: -
V: TRBV7-9
length: 14
J: TRBJ1-4
CDR3: CASSLNAEGEKLFF
DNA: TGTGCCAGCAGCTTAAACGCGGAGGGTGAAAAACTGTTTTTT

size: few
D: -
V: TRBV9
length: 14
J: TRBJ1-5
CDR3: CASSVGLDNQPQHF
DNA: TGTGCCAGCAGCGTAGGTTTAGACAATCAGCCCCAGCATTTT

size: -
D: -
V: TRBV7-9
length: 14
J: TRBJ2-7
CDR3: CSSSIPWKGDEQYF
DNA: TGTTCCAGCAGCATCCCCTGGAAGGGGGACGAGCAGTACTTC

size: -
D: TRBD2
V: TRBV7-7
length: 15
J: TRBJ2-2
CDR3: CASSPGTINTGELFF
DNA: TGTGCCAGCAGCCCCGGGACTATAAACACCGGGGAGCTGTTTTTT

size: few
D: -
V: TRBV28
length: 19
J: TRBJ2-2
CDR3: CASSLSFVSGERYTGELFF
DNA: TGTGCCAGCAGTTTAAGTTTTGTCTCAGGGGAGAGATACACCGGGGAGCTGTTTTTT

size: -
D: TRBD2
V: TRBV2
length: 15
J: TRBJ2-5
CDR3: CASSELRTSIETQYF
DNA: TGTGCCAGCAGTGAACTAAGGACTAGTATCGAGACCCAGTACTTC

size: -
D: TRBD1
V: TRBV4-1
length: 15
J: TRBJ2-7
CDR3: CASSQRTGATYEQYF
DNA: TGCGCCAGCAGCCAAAGGACAGGAGCCACCTACGAGCAGTACTTC

size: few
D: -
V: TRBV5-6
length: 15
J: TRBJ2-2
CDR3: CASSLEGGGAGELFF
DNA: TGTGCCAGCAGCTTGGAAGGGGGAGGGGCCGGGGAGCTGTTTTTT

size: few
D: -
V: TRBV30
length: 14
J: TRBJ2-2
CDR3: CACTQGIRAGELFF
DNA: TGTGCCTGTACGCAGGGGATCAGGGCCGGGGAGCTGTTTTTT

size: -
D: TRBD1
V: TRBV5-1
length: 14
J: TRBJ2-7
CDR3: CASSVWTGGYEQYF
DNA: TGCGCCAGCAGTGTCTGGACAGGGGGGTACGAGCAGTACTTC

size: -
D: TRBD2
V: TRBV7-9
length: 17
J: TRBJ2-3
CDR3: CASSPLRGRAGSDTQYF
DNA: TGTGCCAGCAGTCCTCTCCGGGGGAGGGCCGGGTCAGATACGCAGTATTTT

size: once
D: TRBD1
V: TRBV11-2
length: 14
J: TRBJ2-5
CDR3: CASSLDRTGETQYF
DNA: TGTGCCAGCAGCTTAGATAGGACAGGGGAGACCCAGTACTTC

size: once
D: TRBD1
V: TRBV2
length: 13
J: TRBJ2-7
CDR3: CASNRDSPYEQYF
DNA: TGTGCCAGCAACCGGGACAGCCCCTACGAGCAGTACTTC

size: few
D: TRBD1
V: TRBV7-4
length: 17
J: TRBJ2-7
CDR3: CASSLAGRTGVSYEQYF
DNA: TGTGCCAGCAGCTTAGCGGGTAGGACAGGGGTCTCCTACGAGCAGTACTTC